What follows are 26 T cell receptor beta chains derived from one specimen sequenced in a study of a mutant IDH1 vaccine in newly diagnosed glioma. Time point indicated: baseline, week 1 (first vaccination visit). Described treatment: pre-vaccination baseline after standard-of-care therapy. The data were produced by immunoSEQ multiplex PCR, yet TCRdb's version contains in-frame clones alone and is incomplete. The sample holds approximately 70,000 clones, approximately 79% seen once. The source material was PBMCs, sampled from a glioma patient treated with radiotherapy, temozolomide or both. The receptor set was obtained from a man aged 45 to 65 with glioma.

The rearrangement joins TRBV15 to TRBJ1-2; perhaps TRBD1 as D (5 bases). This CDR3 contains 13 residues. CDR1 is LNHNV and CDR2 is YYDKDF in the germline V gene (reference sequence). V lost 9 bases and J 2 bases, leaving 13 bases between the germline ends. The CDR3 nucleotides are TGTGCCACACGGGGAGGGGCGAACTATGGCTACACCTTC. It is translated as CATRGGANYGYTF.

This clone was seen only a few times. The chain employs TRBV19 and TRBJ1-3; D ambiguous. Trimming took 6 bases from V and 0 from J, leaving 12 bases between them. The CDR3 is 15 amino acids. CDR1 is LNHDA, CDR2 SQIVND, per germline (reference sequence). The CDR3 region is CASSLGRSSGNTIYF. The CDR3 DNA reads as TGTGCCAGTAGCCTCGGACGGAGCTCTGGAAACACCATATATTTT.

The V and J genes are TRBV19 and TRBJ2-2; D remains ambiguous. CDR3 length: 15 residues. The V end lost 5 bases, the J end lost 0 bases, and 10 bases lay between the germline ends. Germline V gene lookup returns CDR1 LNHDA and CDR2 SQIVND (reference sequence). As DNA, the CDR3 is TGTGCCAGTAGTCCTCCCGCCGCGAACACCGGGGAGCTGTTTTTT. Residues: CASSPPAANTGELFF.

V gene TRBV27 combines with J gene TRBJ1-1; D uncertain. Between the trimmed V and J ends, which lost 0 bases and 0 bases, there was a span of 11 bases. Germline assignment: CDR1 MNHEY and CDR2 SMNVEV (reference sequence). This CDR3 is 16 amino acids long. CDR3 region: CASSLSAGIMNTEAFF. The CDR3 coding sequence is TGTGCCAGCAGTTTATCGGCAGGAATCATGAACACTGAAGCTTTCTTT.

J is TRBJ1-5 and V is TRBV2, with 9 nucleotides matching TRBD1. Trimming at V came to 5 bases and at J to 5 bases, leaving 7 bases not matched to a gene. This CDR3 spans 15 amino acids. CDR1 is SNHLY and CDR2 is FYNNEI in the germline V gene. The CDR3 is CASSSLGQGHQPQHF. The CDR3 bases are TGTGCCAGCAGTTCCCTTGGACAGGGGCATCAGCCCCAGCATTTT.

CDR3 loop: CASSSWTGDGYTF. The DNA for the CDR3 is TGTGCCAGCAGCTCCTGGACAGGGGATGGCTACACCTTC. This chain uses TRBV5-4 with TRBJ1-2; TRBD1 matches 9 bases. Germline loops: CDR1 SGHNT, CDR2 YYREEE (reference sequence). Trimming took 3 bases from V and 6 from J; bases not matched to a gene: 3. The CDR3 has 13 residues.

The chain recombines TRBV27 with TRBJ1-1, with D possibly TRBD1 on 6 matching bases. Germline CDR1 MNHEY, CDR2 SMNVEV (reference sequence). V shed 11 bases and J shed 0 bases, with 13 bases lying between them. The CDR3 has 13 amino acids. The CDR3 here is CASGGFLNTEAFF. The CDR3 region has the DNA TGTGCCTCCGGGGGCTTCTTGAACACTGAAGCTTTCTTT.

The CDR3 DNA reads TGTGCCATCACCGCAGCTAGTAACACTGAAGCTTTCTTT. Residues: CAITAASNTEAFF. The chain couples TRBV10-3 to TRBJ1-1; D unresolved. This CDR3 is built from 13 residues. Germline V gives CDR1 ENHRY, CDR2 SYGVKD. V dropped 7 bases and J dropped 2 bases, with 11 bases sitting between them.

This chain joins TRBV9 and TRBJ2-2; 10 nucleotides line up with TRBD2. The length of the CDR3 is 17 residues. Trimming at V came to 2 bases and at J to 5 bases, leaving 9 bases not matched to a gene. Germline V gene lookup returns CDR1 SGDLS and CDR2 YYNGEE. CDR3 nucleotide sequence: TGTGCCAGCAGCGTTGGTAGCGGGGGGCCGAGGACCGGGGAGCTGTTTTTT. Its protein is CASSVGSGGPRTGELFF.

The chain combines TRBV30 with TRBJ1-2; no firm D call. Trimming left V 0 bases short and J 5 bases short, with 10 bases between. CDR1 is GTSNPN, CDR2 SVGIG, per germline (reference sequence). The CDR3 extends over 13 amino acids. The CDR3 here is CAWSVQLAYGYTF. The CDR3 DNA follows: TGTGCCTGGAGTGTACAACTGGCGTATGGCTACACCTTC.

The chain carries TRBV5-4 and TRBJ2-3; 10 bases match TRBD2. V lost 2 bases to trimming and J lost 4 bases; unmatched junction nucleotides: 4. The CDR3 extends over 15 amino acids. Germline V gene lookup returns CDR1 SGHNT and CDR2 YYREEE (reference sequence). The CDR3 DNA follows: TGTGCCAGCAGCTTAAGCGGGGGGGTTTCAGATACGCAGTATTTT. Its protein product is CASSLSGGVSDTQYF. The full variable domain, in which reference TRBV5-4 and TRBJ2-3 provide the parts outside the CDR3, is ETGVTQSPTHLIKTRGQQVTLRCSSQSGHNTVSWYQQALGQGPQFIFQYYREEENGRGNFPPRFSGLQFPNYSSELNVNALELDDSALYLCASSLSGGVSDTQYFGPGTRLTVL.

This clone came up many times. The chain has TRBV12-5 and TRBJ2-5; tentative D call: TRBD1 (5 bases). CDR1 is LGHNT, CDR2 FRNRAP, per germline. Trimming stripped 7 bases from V and 3 bases from J, with 12 bases between. The CDR3 loop spans 13 amino acids. The CDR3 loop reads CASAPRGKETQYF. DNA for the CDR3: TGTGCTAGTGCCCCAAGGGGCAAAGAGACCCAGTACTTC.

This chain joins TRBV11-3 and TRBJ2-6; TRBD1 agrees at 9 bases. The junction had 3 bases not matched to a gene; V was cut back by 1 base and J by 14 bases. Germline V CDR1 and CDR2: SGHNT, YENEEA. This CDR3 is built from 13 residues. The CDR3 spells CASSLGGQGFLTF. DNA of the CDR3: TGTGCCAGCAGCTTAGGGGGACAGGGCTTCCTGACTTTC.

The gene calls are TRBV12-5 and TRBJ2-1; possibly TRBD1 for D (6 bases). Germline lookup yields CDR1 LGHNT and CDR2 FRNRAP. V dropped 1 base and J dropped 10 bases, with 11 bases sitting between them. This CDR3 contains 13 residues. CDR3 region: CASGLESGTEQFF. CDR3 sequence (DNA): TGTGCTAGTGGTTTGGAATCCGGGACAGAGCAGTTCTTC.

This chain links TRBV5-5 with TRBJ1-4; no clear D. This CDR3 is built from 13 residues. Trimming pared 0 bases from V and 8 bases from J, leaving 8 bases between. From germline, CDR1 is SGHKS and CDR2 YYEKEE (reference sequence). The CDR3: CASSLAGGEKLFF. In DNA, the CDR3 is TGTGCCAGCAGCTTGGCTGGAGGAGAAAAACTGTTTTTT.

The chain employs TRBV6-1 and TRBJ1-1; weak D call: TRBD1 (6 bases). V lost 2 bases and J lost 6, with 16 bases in between. CDR3 length: 15 amino acids. Per the germline V gene, CDR1 is MNHNS and CDR2 is SASEGT. DNA of the CDR3: TGTGCCAGCAGTGAATGGGGGGGCGGGAGGGCTGAAGCTTTCTTT. Its protein is CASSEWGGGRAEAFF.

The DNA for the CDR3 is TGTGCCAGCAGTGCGACTAGCGGGGGGCAAGAGACCCAGTACTTC. Residues: CASSATSGGQETQYF. The chain is built from TRBV6-1 and TRBJ2-5; 13 bases are a match to TRBD2. Trimming removed 4 bases from V and 2 bases from J; junction bases left unmatched: 1. The CDR3 is 15 amino acids. The germline gives CDR1 MNHNS, CDR2 SASEGT.

The chain recombines TRBV30 with TRBJ1-5; weak D call: TRBD1 (5 bases). The CDR3 has 14 amino acids. Trimming took off 2 bases at V and 4 bases at J, with 12 bases between the two ends. From germline, CDR1 is GTSNPN and CDR2 SVGIG (reference sequence). CDR3 bases: TGTGCCTGGAGTCGGTTCCAGGGTAATCAGCCCCAGCATTTT. This gives the protein CAWSRFQGNQPQHF.

The chain carries TRBV10-2 and TRBJ2-7, with D possibly TRBD1 on 6 matching bases. Germline assignment: CDR1 WSHSY and CDR2 SAAADI. This CDR3 contains 13 residues. With 8 bases removed from V and 6 bases from J, the gap between germline ends came to 17 bases. CDR3 DNA sequence: TGCGCCAGCGGGGAGACAGGTAGGGGCGAGCAGTACTTC. Translation: CASGETGRGEQYF.

Of note for this clone: In the same sample, other DNA sequences code for this CDR3. V gene TRBV29-1 combines with J gene TRBJ2-3, with 14 bases identical to TRBD2. With 6 bases clipped from V and 1 base from J, the junction kept 3 bases outside the gene matches. This CDR3 has 15 amino acids. Germline-derived CDR1 and CDR2 are SQVTM and ANQGSEA. The CDR3 DNA reads TGCAGCGTCGGGACTAGCGGGGGAGGCACAGATACGCAGTATTTT. It encodes CSVGTSGGGTDTQYF.

The V and J genes are TRBV4-1 and TRBJ2-2; D is possibly TRBD1 or TRBD2 (6 bases each). The V gene lost 0 bases and the J gene lost 7 bases, with 9 bases spanning the gap. CDR3 length: 14 residues. Germline CDR1 is MGHRA and CDR2 is YSYEKL. In DNA, the CDR3 is TGCGCCAGCAGCCAAGAGGGGGGCCTCGGGGAGCTGTTTTTT. Residues: CASSQEGGLGELFF.

The V gene is TRBV6-1, the J gene TRBJ1-1; D is perhaps TRBD1 (5 bases). The germline V gene has CDR1 MNHNS and CDR2 SASEGT. CDR3 length: 13 amino acids. Trimming cost V 7 bases and J 7 bases, with 16 bases left between them. CDR3 region: CASNLVRDDEAFF. The CDR3 nucleotides read TGTGCCAGCAACCTTGTCAGGGACGATGAAGCTTTCTTT.

The chain links TRBV5-4 to TRBJ2-2; 15 bases map to TRBD2. The CDR3 totals 17 residues. J was trimmed by 0 bases and V by 4 bases; bases with no gene match: 1. Per germline, CDR1 SGHNT and CDR2 YYREEE (reference sequence). CDR3 nucleotide sequence: TGTGCCAGCAGCGGGACTAGCGGGGGGCCGAACACCGGGGAGCTGTTTTTT. Amino acids: CASSGTSGGPNTGELFF.

This chain connects TRBV4-1 to TRBJ1-6, with a possible D match to TRBD1 (6 bases). This CDR3 has 14 residues. Trimming took off 4 bases at V and 10 bases at J, with 14 bases between the two ends. Germline lookup yields CDR1 MGHRA and CDR2 YSYEKL. CDR3 loop: CASSRGGGDSPLHF. CDR3 DNA: TGCGCCAGCAGCCGAGGAGGGGGAGACTCACCCCTCCACTTT.

This chain joins TRBV6-5 and TRBJ1-1; D is perhaps TRBD1 (5 bases). Between the trimmed V and J ends, which lost 2 bases and 1 base, there was a span of 14 bases. Looked up from germline, CDR1 is MNHEY and CDR2 is SVGAGI. The CDR3 totals 16 residues. CDR3 loop: CASSYPPRGGNTEAFF. The CDR3 DNA follows: TGTGCCAGCAGTTACCCTCCAAGGGGCGGGAACACTGAAGCTTTCTTT.

This clone was counted between two and nine times. The rearrangement uses TRBV28 and TRBJ2-7; the D gene is possibly TRBD1 (5 bases). V was shortened by 6 bases and J by 5 bases, with 17 bases between the two germline ends. The CDR3 is 14 amino acids. Germline V gives CDR1 MDHEN, CDR2 SYDVKM. CDR3 protein: CASSWGQGDNEQYF. CDR3 DNA: TGTGCCAGCAGCTGGGGTCAGGGCGACAACGAGCAGTACTTC.